The 25 T cell receptor beta chains in this list originate from one sample, sequenced in a study of blood T cell repertoires in COVID-19. Assay: immunoSEQ multiplex PCR; the TCRdb copy retains only in-frame clones and omits some. The table lists around 200,000 clones, 80% to 90% of them singletons. What was sequenced was PBMCs or T cells enriched from blood (not recorded which). All receptors come from a man aged 25 to 40 who had recovered from COVID-19.

The rearrangement joins TRBV18 to TRBJ2-2; the D is unclear. This CDR3 is built from 16 residues. The germline V and J ends were trimmed by 3 bases and 4 bases, with 15 bases remaining between them. Germline values: CDR1 KGHSH, CDR2 LQKENI. The CDR3 region is CASSPAGAPGTGELFF. CDR3 nucleotide sequence: TGTGCCAGCTCACCGGCCGGAGCCCCGGGCACCGGGGAGCTGTTTTTT.

V usage is TRBV15 and J usage is TRBJ2-1, with no clear D. The CDR3 totals 14 residues. Looked up from germline, CDR1 is LNHNV and CDR2 is YYDKDF (reference sequence). Between the trimmed V and J ends, which lost 5 bases and 9 bases, there was a span of 17 bases. This CDR3 is CATSLVRVIGEQFF. Here the CDR3 DNA reads TGTGCCACCAGCCTAGTCCGGGTCATAGGTGAGCAGTTCTTC.

This sequence joins TRBV19 and TRBJ1-5; no definite D call. Trimming stripped 5 bases from V and 4 bases from J, with 15 bases between. The CDR3 has 15 residues. Germline V gene data show CDR1 as LNHDA and CDR2 as SQIVND (reference sequence). CDR3 in amino acids: CASSLRFTPNQPQHF. The CDR3 nucleotides read TGTGCCAGTAGTCTCAGGTTCACGCCGAATCAGCCCCAGCATTTT.

V gene TRBV2 combines with J gene TRBJ1-1; D might be TRBD1 (5 bases). Per the germline V gene, CDR1 is SNHLY and CDR2 is FYNNEI. This CDR3 contains 16 residues. Trimming took off 7 bases at V and 5 bases at J, with 23 bases between the two ends. The CDR3 here is CASNPHTGGHRTEAFF. The CDR3 nucleotides read TGTGCCAGCAACCCCCACACGGGCGGACATCGGACTGAAGCTTTCTTT.

The chain is built from TRBV3-1 (or the pseudogene TRBV3-2) and TRBJ1-6; 9 bases are a match to TRBD1. The CDR3 has 18 amino acids. Germline V gene lookup returns CDR1 LGHDT and CDR2 YNNKEL (reference sequence). The V segment lost 4 bases and the J segment 1 base; nucleotides outside the gene matches: 8. Here the CDR3 reads CASSLATGGWSYNSPLHF. The CDR3 bases are TGTGCCAGCAGCCTAGCGACAGGGGGTTGGTCCTATAATTCACCCCTCCACTTT.

This clone was seen a single time. The J gene is TRBJ2-3, the V gene TRBV11-1; D is unresolved. The germline V gene has CDR1 SGHAT and CDR2 FQDESV (reference sequence). Trimming cost V 2 bases and J 2 bases, with 11 bases left between them. The CDR3 consists of 15 residues. The CDR3: CASSLTLIYTDTQYF. In DNA form, the CDR3 reads TGTGCCAGCAGCTTAACTCTTATTTACACAGATACGCAGTATTTT.

The V and J genes are TRBV9 and TRBJ2-1, with 12 bases aligning to TRBD1. Germline CDR1 reads SGDLS; CDR2 reads YYNGEE. CDR3 length: 19 residues. V shed 3 bases and J 4 bases; nucleotides not matched to a gene: 14. The DNA for the CDR3 is TGTGCCAGCAGCGGGCGGGGACAGGGGGCCCTCGGTAATTACAATGAGCAGTTCTTC. The encoded protein is CASSGRGQGALGNYNEQFF.

The genes are TRBV5-5 and TRBJ2-1; no clear D. The V and J ends lost 0 bases and 3 bases respectively, with 10 bases between them. This CDR3 contains 15 residues. The germline CDR1 and CDR2 sequences are SGHKS and YYEKEE (reference sequence). CDR3 nucleotide sequence: TGTGCCAGCAGCTTGGGTTCGGTTCGCTACAATGAGCAGTTCTTC. The encoded protein is CASSLGSVRYNEQFF.

CDR3 region: CASSLVSGGYNEQFF. CDR3 nucleotides: TGTGCCAGCAGCTTAGTTAGCGGGGGGTACAATGAGCAGTTCTTC. V and J are TRBV7-9 and TRBJ2-1; 10 bases line up with TRBD2. This CDR3 region has 15 residues. The trim removed 1 base at V and 4 bases at J, leaving 1 base unmatched. Germline V lookup: CDR1 SEHNR, CDR2 FQNEAQ (reference sequence).

In nucleotides, the CDR3 is TGTGCCAGCAGCTCGGAGAATTTTTCACCCCTCCACTTT. This translates into CASSSENFSPLHF. The rearrangement uses TRBV7-2 and TRBJ1-6; D unclear. Germline loops: CDR1 SGHTA, CDR2 FQGNSA. CDR3 length: 13 amino acids. The ends were cut back, 4 bases at V and 9 bases at J, with 10 bases in the middle.

This rearrangement joins TRBV6-5 to TRBJ2-2; D may be TRBD1 (6 bases). The CDR3 totals 15 residues. The V and J ends lost 5 bases and 1 base respectively, with 11 bases between them. Germline V gene sequence: CDR1 MNHEY, CDR2 SVGAGI. The CDR3 DNA reads TGTGCCAGCAGTACCCCACAGGGGAACACCGGGGAGCTGTTTTTT. Its translation: CASSTPQGNTGELFF.

CDR3 DNA: TGTGCCAGCAGTCCGGGACAGGGCTACGAGCAGTACTTC. Its protein product is CASSPGQGYEQYF. This chain links TRBV28 with TRBJ2-7; 9 bases map to TRBD1. The CDR3 extends over 13 amino acids. V shed 5 bases, J shed 3 bases, and the junction held 2 bases outside the gene matches. Looked up from germline, CDR1 is MDHEN and CDR2 is SYDVKM.

The chain recombines TRBV24-1 with TRBJ1-2, with 10 positions matching TRBD1. The ends lost 4 bases at V and 8 bases at J; junction bases unmatched: 12. CDR3 size: 16 residues. From germline, CDR1 is KGHDR and CDR2 SFDVKD. CDR3 nucleotides: TGTGCCACCAGTGACCGGGGAGGGACAGGGGCCTTGGGCTACACCTTC. Its protein product is CATSDRGGTGALGYTF.

The chain couples TRBV27 to TRBJ2-5; no clear D. Germline CDR1 reads MNHEY; CDR2 reads SMNVEV (reference sequence). This CDR3 has 13 amino acids. V was trimmed by 4 bases and J by 5 bases, leaving 11 bases between them. Here the CDR3 DNA reads TGTGCCAGCAGTTCCAACGACGGGGAGACCCAGTACTTC. This codes for CASSSNDGETQYF.

CDR3 nucleotides: TGCGCCAGCAGCCAAACCGACAGGGCAGGAAATACGCAGTATTTT. Translation: CASSQTDRAGNTQYF. The chain couples TRBV4-3 to TRBJ2-3, with 7 positions matching TRBD1. This CDR3 region has 15 residues. Looked up from germline, CDR1 is LGHNA and CDR2 is YSLEER. Trimming removed 2 bases from V and 7 bases from J; junction bases left unmatched: 9.

This clone was detected only a few times. The V gene is TRBV3-1 (or the pseudogene TRBV3-2), the J gene TRBJ2-7; 8 bases map to TRBD1. Germline CDR1 and CDR2: LGHDT and YNNKEL (reference sequence). V dropped 4 bases and J dropped 0; count of bases not matched to a gene: 2. The CDR3 is made up of 14 amino acids. The DNA of the CDR3 is TGTGCCAGCAGCCGGACAGGGAACTCCTACGAGCAGTACTTC. This translates into CASSRTGNSYEQYF.

The table lists this clone with a count of one. The CDR3 DNA follows: TGTGCCAGCAGCTTAGAGGCCCCCAGCGGGGGGTATAGTGAGCAGTTCTTC. Translated: CASSLEAPSGGYSEQFF. V gene TRBV11-2 combines with J gene TRBJ2-1; 9 bases line up with TRBD2. The CDR3 covers 17 residues. V was clipped by 0 bases and J by 9 bases; unmatched bases: 12. CDR1 SGHAT and CDR2 FQNNGV come from the germline V gene.

The chain links TRBV28 to TRBJ1-2; D call uncertain. V lost 9 bases to trimming and J lost 8 bases, with 13 bases between them. The CDR3 runs 11 residues. Germline V gene sequence: CDR1 MDHEN, CDR2 SYDVKM. The CDR3 nucleotides are TGTGCCAGTAGTGGTCCGCGGGGCTACACCTTC. Translation gives CASSGPRGYTF.

This chain's CDR3 is CASSDSAYTDTQYF. DNA for the CDR3: TGCGCCAGCAGTGACAGTGCTTACACAGATACGCAGTATTTT. The chain is built from TRBV10-1 and TRBJ2-3; D unresolved. V was trimmed by 3 bases and J by 2 bases, leaving 9 bases between them. The CDR3 extends over 14 amino acids. The V gene's germline CDR1 is WNHNN and CDR2 SYGVQD (reference sequence).

The chain uses TRBV19 and TRBJ2-7, with D perhaps matching TRBD1 (6 bases). The CDR3 consists of 14 residues. V lost 5 bases and J lost 2, with 13 bases in between. Per the germline V gene, CDR1 is LNHDA and CDR2 is SQIVND (reference sequence). CDR3 loop: CASSPAGDAYEQYF. CDR3 in DNA: TGTGCCAGTAGTCCCGCAGGGGATGCCTACGAGCAGTACTTC.

This chain connects TRBV5-1 to TRBJ2-1; 12 nucleotides match TRBD2. V trimming: 5 bases; J trimming: 7 bases; junction bases outside the gene matches: 1. This CDR3 is 13 amino acids long. Germline V gene sequence: CDR1 SGHRS, CDR2 YFSETQ. The CDR3 DNA reads as TGCGCCAGCAGACTAGCGGGGGGAAATGAGCAGTTCTTC. It codes for CASRLAGGNEQFF. The variable domain in full, with the rest retrieved from reference TRBV5-1 and TRBJ2-1, is KAGVTQTPRYLIKTRGQQVTLSCSPISGHRSVSWYQQTPGQGLQFLFEYFSETQRNKGNFPGRFSGRQFSNSRSEMNVSTLELGDSALYLCASRLAGGNEQFFGPGTRLTVL.

The chain recombines TRBV28 with TRBJ2-3; weak D call: TRBD2 (6 bases). Trimming removed 5 bases from V and 2 bases from J, with 11 bases in between. CDR3 length: 14 residues. Germline-derived CDR1 and CDR2 are MDHEN and SYDVKM. The CDR3 nucleotides read TGTGCCAGCAGTCCCGGGAGATCCACAGATACGCAGTATTTT. Residues: CASSPGRSTDTQYF.

This clone appeared a single time. The chain combines TRBV4-3 with TRBJ2-1, with TRBD2 matching over 10 bases. The CDR3 consists of 17 residues. The V gene end was trimmed by 3 bases and the J gene end by 7 bases; junction bases not matched to a gene: 12. Germline CDR1 is LGHNA and CDR2 is YSLEER. CDR3 sequence (DNA): TGCGCCAGCAGCCATTCCCCTAGCGGGAGTTTGAGGAATGAGCAGTTCTTC. Protein product: CASSHSPSGSLRNEQFF.

The J gene is TRBJ2-3, the V gene TRBV15, with TRBD1 matching 8 bases. The CDR3 contains 14 residues. The germline CDR1 and CDR2 sequences are LNHNV and YYDKDF (reference sequence). The V gene end was trimmed by 5 bases and the J gene end by 4 bases; junction bases not matched to a gene: 5. CDR3 residues: CATSHDRGSDTQYF. DNA for the CDR3: TGTGCCACCAGCCACGACAGGGGCTCAGATACGCAGTATTTT. Full variable domain (rest looked up from reference TRBV15 and TRBJ2-3): DAMVIQNPRYQVTQFGKPVTLSCSQTLNHNVMYWYQQKSSQAPKLLFHYYDKDFNNEADTPDNFQSRRPNTSFCFLDIRSPGLGDTAMYLCATSHDRGSDTQYFGPGTRLTVL.

The chain combines TRBV7-9 with TRBJ2-6; D possibly corresponds to TRBD1 (5 bases). The CDR3 runs to 15 residues. The V gene lost 6 bases and the J gene lost 4 bases, with 13 bases spanning the gap. Germline V gene sequence: CDR1 SEHNR, CDR2 FQNEAQ (reference sequence). The CDR3 region has the DNA TGTGCCAGCAGTCAGGGTAGCCCCGGGGCCAACGTCCTGACTTTC. This sequence encodes CASSQGSPGANVLTF.